The present T cell receptor beta chain was sequenced within a study of blood T cell repertoires in COVID-19. The table came from immunoSEQ multiplex PCR; TCRdb's copy has only in-frame clones and leaves some out. The sample holds some 60,000 clones, around 67% seen once. CDR3 size: 19 residues. V was pared by 3 bases and J by 3 bases, with 12 bases of the junction left unmatched. The V gene's germline CDR1 is LNHDA and CDR2 SQIVND (reference sequence). The chain carries TRBV19 and TRBJ2-1; 12 bases agree with TRBD2. The sequenced material came from peripheral blood. The clonotype originates from a woman aged 45-60 years with active or convalescent COVID-19. In DNA, the CDR3 is TGTGCCAGTAGTATCTTAGGGCGACTAGCGGGAGAGGGCTACAATGAGCAGTTCTTC. The encoded protein is CASSILGRLAGEGYNEQFF.